This T cell receptor (beta chain) was profiled in a study of cytomegalovirus exposure and HLA in healthy donors. V lost 0 bases and J lost 4, with 12 bases in between. CDR1 is SGHVS and CDR2 is FNYEAQ in the germline V gene. The CDR3 is made up of 15 amino acids. In regard to this clone: Its antigen is not identified.

The repertoire was sequenced with immunoSEQ multiplex PCR; TCRdb's copy has only in-frame clones and lacks some. The data contain roughly 80,000 clones, approximately 90% of them singletons. Study results and limitations: The study listed some 160 cytomegalovirus-associated TCR beta chains.

Sequenced input: PBMCs. V usage is TRBV7-6 and J usage is TRBJ2-5, with D perhaps TRBD1 (5 bases). This receptor was obtained from a man aged 25-45 years in good health and CMV-seronegative. In DNA, the CDR3 is TGTGCCAGCAGCTTAGCAGGACAAGGGTCAGAGACCCAGTACTTC. This gives the protein CASSLAGQGSETQYF.